This TCR beta chain was identified in a study of blood T cell repertoires in COVID-19. Study overall: The analysed material was cDNA or gDNA that came from T cells, B-cell-depleted T cells, or PBMCs.

Sequencing used immunoSEQ multiplex PCR; TCRdb keeps in-frame clones, though not all of them. Here the sample spans roughly 230,000 clones, under 85% being singletons. There are 16 residues in the CDR3. Germline CDR1 is MNHEY and CDR2 is SMNVEV (reference sequence). V lost 5 bases and J lost 7; bases outside the gene matches: 13. The genes are TRBV27 and TRBJ2-2; 7 positions agree with TRBD2. The sequenced sample consisted of peripheral blood. This sequence was found in a human donor in a cohort sampled during active COVID-19. DNA for the CDR3: TGTGCCAGCAGTATGGGGACTACCCGAAGGAACGGGGAGCTGTTTTTT. It is translated as CASSMGTTRRNGELFF.